This T cell receptor (beta chain) was sequenced for a study of blood T cell repertoires in COVID-19. Trimming left V 3 bases short and J 9 bases short, with 12 bases between. The CDR3 contains 13 residues. Per germline, CDR1 SNHLY and CDR2 FYNNEI. Produced via immunoSEQ multiplex PCR; TCRdb's table is partial and in-frame only. The top ten clones hold around a tenth of a sample with about 91,000 clones, about 77% of them seen once. The chain uses TRBV2 and TRBJ1-3, with TRBD1 as a possible D gene (5 bases). The sample taken for sequencing was peripheral blood. The receptor was isolated from a woman of 80 years or more with acute or convalescent COVID-19. The CDR3 DNA reads TGTGCCAGCAGTGATGGCGTGGGGGGCACCATATATTTT. This encodes CASSDGVGGTIYF.